The following is a TCR beta chain sequence with its context. These data originate in a study of blood T cell repertoires in COVID-19. Germline values: CDR1 MNHEY, CDR2 SVGAGI. This CDR3 has 14 residues. V was pared by 2 bases and J by 3 bases, with 7 bases between. The table came from immunoSEQ multiplex PCR; TCRdb's copy has only in-frame clones and leaves some out. The sample comprises 75,000 to 95,000 clones, 85% to 95% of which are singletons, and over 1.5% rests with the top ten. The sample consisted of peripheral blood. The source of this sequence is a man between 60 and 70 years old with acute or convalescent COVID-19. This chain joins TRBV6-5 and TRBJ2-2; no clear D. The CDR3 reads CASSYRGYTGELFF. CDR3 DNA: TGTGCCAGCAGTTACCGCGGCTACACCGGGGAGCTGTTTTTT.